This TCR beta chain was recovered during a study of patients and donors after allogeneic stem cell transplantation. This clonotype was recorded a few times. Using its own MiXCR run on the RT-PCR reads, TCRdb lists one record per CDR3 protein. The sample comprises roughly 230,000 distinct CDR3 sequences, roughly an eighth of which are singletons, and roughly 10% rests with the top ten. The V gene end was trimmed by 5 bases and the J gene end by 2 bases; junction bases not matched to a gene: 10. This CDR3 is built from 16 residues. Germline V lookup: CDR1 MNHNS, CDR2 SASEGT. Input material: blood, either unsorted or a sorted T cell fraction (not recorded which). This sequence was found in a human donor who was either an allogeneic HSCT recipient or a stem cell or donor lymphocyte infusion donor (not recorded which). It is not recorded whose cells these are; they may come from a transplant donor. The chain carries TRBV6-1 and TRBJ2-3, with TRBD1 matching 7 bases. CDR3 DNA sequence: TGTGCCAGCAGTATAAACAGGGGTTCTGACACAGATACGCAGTATTTT. Its translation is CASSINRGSDTDTQYF.